This T cell receptor beta chain stems from a study of neurological immune-mediated disorders. General study findings and limits: HTLV-1-associated myelopathy showed the most TCR clonal expansion; multiple sclerosis the least, below healthy controls. CDR3 amino acid sequences found in expanded clones were never shared across subjects, suggesting private repertoires in all groups.

TCRdb called the 5' RACE reads again in MiXCR, with one record for every CDR3 protein. The sample lists around 37,000 distinct CDR3 sequences; about 3.3% were seen once. The CDR3 is made up of 14 amino acids. The germline CDR1 and CDR2 sequences are SGHRS and YFSETQ. The V and J ends lost 4 bases and 6 bases respectively, with 13 bases between them. Specified time point: longitudinal time-point 1 (baseline). The unsorted libraries were produced from 2 million PBMCs held at -80 C. Many counts were recorded for this clonotype. Its antigen is unidentified. V and J are TRBV5-1 and TRBJ2-2, with D possibly TRBD1 on 5 matching bases. This TCR derives from a woman aged 55-75 years with multiple sclerosis. The sequenced sample was PBMCs. CDR3 in DNA: TGCGCCAGCAGCCAGAGCAGGGTTCCCGGGGAGCTGTTTTTT. This codes for CASSQSRVPGELFF.